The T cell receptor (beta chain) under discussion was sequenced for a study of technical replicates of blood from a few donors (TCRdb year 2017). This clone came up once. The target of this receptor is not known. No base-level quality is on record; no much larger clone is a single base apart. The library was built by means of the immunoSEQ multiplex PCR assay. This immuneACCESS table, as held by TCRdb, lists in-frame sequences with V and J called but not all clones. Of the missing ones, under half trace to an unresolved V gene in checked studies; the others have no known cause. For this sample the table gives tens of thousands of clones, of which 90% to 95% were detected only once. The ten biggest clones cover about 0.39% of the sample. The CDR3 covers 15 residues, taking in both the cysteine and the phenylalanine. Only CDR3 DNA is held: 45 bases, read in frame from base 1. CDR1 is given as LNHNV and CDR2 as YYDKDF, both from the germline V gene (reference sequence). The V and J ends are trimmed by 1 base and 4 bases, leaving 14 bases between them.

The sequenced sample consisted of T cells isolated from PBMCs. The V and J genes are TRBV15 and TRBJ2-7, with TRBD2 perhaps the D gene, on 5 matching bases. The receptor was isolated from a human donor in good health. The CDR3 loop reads CATSRARTGFYEQYF. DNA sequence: TGTGCCACCAGCAGAGCCAGGACGGGGTTTTACGAGCAGTACTTC.